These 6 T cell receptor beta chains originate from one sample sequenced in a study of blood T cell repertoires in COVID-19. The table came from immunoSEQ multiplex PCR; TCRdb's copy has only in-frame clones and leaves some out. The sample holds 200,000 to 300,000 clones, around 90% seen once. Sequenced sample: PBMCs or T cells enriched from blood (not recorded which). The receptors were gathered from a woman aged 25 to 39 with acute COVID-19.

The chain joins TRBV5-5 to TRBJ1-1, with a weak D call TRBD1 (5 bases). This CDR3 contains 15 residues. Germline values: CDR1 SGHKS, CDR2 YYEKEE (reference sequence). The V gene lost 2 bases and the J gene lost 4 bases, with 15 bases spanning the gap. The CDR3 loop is CASSFSGIFGTEAFF. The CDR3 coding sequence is TGTGCCAGCAGCTTCTCAGGGATTTTCGGCACTGAAGCTTTCTTT.

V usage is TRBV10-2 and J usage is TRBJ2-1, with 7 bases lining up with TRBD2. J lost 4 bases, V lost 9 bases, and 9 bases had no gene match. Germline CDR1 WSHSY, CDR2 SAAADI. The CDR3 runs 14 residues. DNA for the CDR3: TGCGCCAGTTATACTAGCGTCGGGTACAATGAGCAGTTCTTC. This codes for CASYTSVGYNEQFF.

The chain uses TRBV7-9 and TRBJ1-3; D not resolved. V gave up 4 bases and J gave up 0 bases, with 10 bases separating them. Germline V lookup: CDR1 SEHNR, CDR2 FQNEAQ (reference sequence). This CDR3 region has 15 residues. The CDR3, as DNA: TGTGCCAGCAGCTCGACGGACTCCTCTGGAAACACCATATATTTT. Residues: CASSSTDSSGNTIYF.

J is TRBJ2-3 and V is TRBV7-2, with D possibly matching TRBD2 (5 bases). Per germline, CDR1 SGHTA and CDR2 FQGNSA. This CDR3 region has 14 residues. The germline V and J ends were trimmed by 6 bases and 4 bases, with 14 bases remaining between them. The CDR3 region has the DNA TGTGCCAGCAGGCGGGCCGGAAGCCCAGATACGCAGTATTTT. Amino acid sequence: CASRRAGSPDTQYF.

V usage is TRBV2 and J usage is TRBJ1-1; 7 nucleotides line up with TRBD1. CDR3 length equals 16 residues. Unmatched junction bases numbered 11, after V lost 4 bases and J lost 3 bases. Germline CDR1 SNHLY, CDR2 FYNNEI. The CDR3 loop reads CASSGQGLRFDTEAFF. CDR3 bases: TGTGCCAGCAGTGGACAGGGCTTGCGCTTTGACACTGAAGCTTTCTTT.

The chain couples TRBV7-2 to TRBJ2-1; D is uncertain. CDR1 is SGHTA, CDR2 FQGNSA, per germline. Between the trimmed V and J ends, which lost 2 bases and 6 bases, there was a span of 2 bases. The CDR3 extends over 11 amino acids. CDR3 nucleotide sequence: TGTGCCAGCAGCTTACGCAATGAGCAGTTCTTC. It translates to CASSLRNEQFF.